The sequence of this T cell receptor beta chain was determined in a study of OX40 agonist ivuxolimab in advanced cancers. The overall study: Ivuxolimab, an antibody acting as an agonist of OX40 (CD134), was used to treat patients. Partial responses occurred in three patients (one hepatocellular carcinoma, two cutaneous melanoma).

Concerning this clone: Its target is not known.

This CDR3 is built from 14 residues. Trimming left V 2 bases short and J 7 bases short, with 14 bases between. In germline, CDR1 is SGHTA, CDR2 FQGNSA. General observations from the study: Blood T cells, both CD4+ and CD8+, expanded clonally by week 6 at 0.1 to 3.0 mg/kg. With doses of 0.1-3.0 mg/kg, partial responders showed among the lowest clonal expansion.

Sequencing was performed with immunoSEQ multiplex PCR; in TCRdb, only in-frame clones are kept and a portion is missing. The sample has roughly 65,000 clones, around 90% seen once. V usage is TRBV7-2 and J usage is TRBJ2-5, with D possibly being TRBD2 (5 bases). The clonotype was recovered from an adult with an advanced solid tumor such as melanoma, head and neck, liver or kidney cancer. This material consisted of CD4+ or CD8+ T cells sorted from blood, taken in a trial of the OX40 agonist ivuxolimab. Here the CDR3 reads CASSLPASWGTQYF. Here the CDR3 DNA reads TGTGCCAGCAGCTTACCCGCTAGCTGGGGGACCCAGTACTTC.